The T cell receptor (beta chain) under discussion was sequenced for a study of cytomegalovirus exposure and HLA in healthy donors. Nominally healthy donors provided the samples, though records likely missed some immune exposures. Primers included in the PCR were 60 Vbeta and 13 Jbeta primers. The repertoire was sequenced with immunoSEQ multiplex PCR; TCRdb's copy has only in-frame clones and lacks some. The repertoire table contains around 97,000 clones. The CDR3 loop spans 17 amino acids. Germline assignment: CDR1 MGHDK and CDR2 SYGVNS. V lost 8 bases and J 2 bases, leaving 22 bases between the germline ends. General study findings and limits: Another analysis was done later, and it associated 15,000 to 20,000 TCR beta sequences with HLA alleles at 0.05 false discovery rate. The authors listed some 160 TCR beta chains as cytomegalovirus-associated.

Notes on this clone: Antigen specificity is unknown.

The source is a man in his forties in good health and CMV-seronegative. The gene calls are TRBV25-1 and TRBJ1-5; D gene uncertain. Sample: PBMCs. The CDR3 sequence: CASRPGPHPEGNQPQHF. The DNA for the CDR3 is TGTGCCAGCCGTCCCGGACCGCACCCGGAGGGCAATCAGCCCCAGCATTTT.